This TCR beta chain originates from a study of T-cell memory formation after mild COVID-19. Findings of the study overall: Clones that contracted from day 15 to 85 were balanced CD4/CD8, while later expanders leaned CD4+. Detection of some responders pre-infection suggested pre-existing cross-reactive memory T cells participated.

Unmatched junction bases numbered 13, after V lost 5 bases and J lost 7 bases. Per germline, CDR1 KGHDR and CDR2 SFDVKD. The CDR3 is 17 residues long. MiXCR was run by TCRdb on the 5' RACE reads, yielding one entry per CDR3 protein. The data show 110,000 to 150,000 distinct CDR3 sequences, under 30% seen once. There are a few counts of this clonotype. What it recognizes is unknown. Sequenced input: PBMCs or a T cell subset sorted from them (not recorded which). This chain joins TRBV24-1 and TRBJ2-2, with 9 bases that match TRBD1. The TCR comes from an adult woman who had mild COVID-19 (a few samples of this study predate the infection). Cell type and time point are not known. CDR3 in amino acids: CATSAPIPGQGIGELFF. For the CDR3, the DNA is TGTGCCACCAGTGCTCCTATCCCGGGACAGGGAATCGGGGAGCTGTTTTTT.